This passage covers 15 T cell receptor beta chains from one sample sequenced in a study of cytomegalovirus exposure and HLA in healthy donors. The PCR was carried out with 60 Vbeta primers and 13 Jbeta primers. The protocol was immunoSEQ multiplex PCR, while the TCRdb copy is restricted to in-frame clones and leaves out a portion. The sample records around 65,000 clones, approximately 72% being singletons. Sequencing was done on a sample of PBMCs. Receptor source: a woman under 40 in good health and CMV-seropositive.

V and J are TRBV5-3 and TRBJ2-7; 10 bases align to TRBD2. TRBV5-3 is identified as an open reading frame with a role that is uncertain. V lost 3 bases to trimming and J lost 2 bases; unmatched junction nucleotides: 5. CDR3 length: 15 amino acids. CDR3 region: CARSSSGRVPYEQYF. Written as DNA, the CDR3 is TGTGCCAGAAGCTCTAGCGGGAGAGTCCCCTACGAGCAGTACTTC.

The chain employs TRBV28 and TRBJ1-2; 11 bases are a match to TRBD1. Per germline, CDR1 MDHEN and CDR2 SYDVKM. This CDR3 is 15 amino acids long. V was pared by 3 bases and J by 5 bases, with 5 bases of the junction left unmatched. The CDR3 loop reads CASSFPGTGGYGYTF. The CDR3, as DNA: TGTGCCAGCAGTTTCCCCGGGACAGGGGGGTATGGCTACACCTTC.

This clone was detected only a few times. The CDR3 DNA sequence: TGTGCCAGTAGTATAGGGGGGGGAAGCGGCAATCAGCCCCAGCATTTT. Translating gives CASSIGGGSGNQPQHF. This chain connects TRBV19 to TRBJ1-5, with a weak D call TRBD1 (5 bases). This CDR3 region has 16 residues. CDR1 is LNHDA, CDR2 SQIVND, per germline (reference sequence). Trimming shortened V by 1 base and J by 2 bases, and 12 bases separated the two germline ends. The variable domain in full, completed from reference TRBV19 and TRBJ1-5, reads DGGITQSPKYLFRKEGQNVTLSCEQNLNHDAMYWYRQDPGQGLRLIYYSQIVNDFQKGDIAEGYSVSREKKESFPLTVTSAQKNPTAFYLCASSIGGGSGNQPQHFGDGTRLSIL.

The chain employs TRBV5-6 and TRBJ1-3; D is unclear. Germline CDR1 SGHDT, CDR2 YYEEEE. Deletions cut 0 bases from V and 4 bases from J, with 5 bases between. The CDR3 spans 13 residues. CDR3 sequence: CASSLGAGNTIYF. CDR3 coding DNA: TGTGCCAGCAGCTTGGGGGCCGGAAACACCATATATTTT. The full variable domain, rest sourced from reference TRBV5-6 and TRBJ1-3, is DAGVTQSPTHLIKTRGQQVTLRCSPKSGHDTVSWYQQALGQGPQFIFQYYEEEERQRGNFPDRFSGHQFPNYSSELNVNALLLGDSALYLCASSLGAGNTIYFGEGSWLTVV.

This rearrangement joins TRBV11-2 to TRBJ2-5; D is uncertain. The length of the CDR3 is 13 residues. Germline V gene data show CDR1 as SGHAT and CDR2 as FQNNGV. The V gene lost 5 bases and the J gene lost 1 base, with 8 bases spanning the gap. DNA for the CDR3: TGTGCCAGCAGCGTAGGAGTCCAAGAGACCCAGTACTTC. This gives the protein CASSVGVQETQYF.

This rearrangement joins TRBV6-5 to TRBJ1-5, with 7 bases that match TRBD1. Germline V CDR1 and CDR2: MNHEY, SVGAGI. The CDR3 has 15 amino acids. The ends lost 8 bases at V and 6 bases at J; junction bases unmatched: 13. CDR3 bases: TGTGCCAGCGCTACAATGACAGGGTCGGGTCAGCCCCAGCATTTT. This translates into CASATMTGSGQPQHF.

The genes are TRBV14 and TRBJ1-1; a possible D gene is TRBD1 (6 bases). Trimming stripped 6 bases from V and 6 bases from J, with 14 bases between. Germline CDR1 reads SGHDN; CDR2 reads FVKESK. This CDR3 comprises 13 residues. CDR3 sequence (DNA): TGTGCCAGCAGAGGGTCAGGGGTTGCTGAAGCTTTCTTT. It encodes CASRGSGVAEAFF.

This clone appeared once. The chain links TRBV30 to TRBJ1-2; no firm D call. CDR3 length: 17 residues. The germline V and J ends were trimmed by 0 bases and 3 bases, with 20 bases remaining between them. CDR1 and CDR2 from the germline V gene are GTSNPN and SVGIG (reference sequence). The CDR3 nucleotides read TGTGCCTGGAGTGTACTCCTTGGGCAGGCATCGGACTATGGCTACACCTTC. Amino acids: CAWSVLLGQASDYGYTF.

The chain recombines TRBV6-5 with TRBJ2-7; TRBD2 matches 8 bases. The germline CDR1 and CDR2 sequences are MNHEY and SVGAGI. J gave up 2 bases and V 10 bases, and 4 bases lay outside the gene matches. The CDR3 has 12 amino acids. The CDR3 bases are TGTGCCACTGCGGGAGGTGCCTACGAGCAGTACTTC. Amino acids: CATAGGAYEQYF.

V usage is TRBV6-1 and J usage is TRBJ1-2; 7 bases fit TRBD1. The CDR3 spans 14 residues. Germline V gives CDR1 MNHNS, CDR2 SASEGT. Unmatched junction bases numbered 4, after V lost 4 bases and J lost 2 bases. Written as DNA, the CDR3 is TGTGCCAGCAGTGGGACAGGTACCAACTATGGCTACACCTTC. It yields the protein CASSGTGTNYGYTF.

V usage is TRBV13 and J usage is TRBJ2-1; TRBD1 matches at 7 bases. Unmatched junction bases numbered 11, after V lost 5 bases and J lost 7 bases. Germline CDR1 reads PRHDT; CDR2 reads FYEKMQ (reference sequence). This CDR3 is 15 amino acids long. DNA for the CDR3: TGTGCCAGCAGCAGAGAGACAGGGTTTAGGAATGAGCAGTTCTTC. This sequence encodes CASSRETGFRNEQFF.

J is TRBJ2-7 and V is TRBV7-9; D possibly corresponds to TRBD2 (5 bases). Germline-derived CDR1 and CDR2 are SEHNR and FQNEAQ (reference sequence). V gave up 11 bases and J gave up 7 bases, with 6 bases separating them. This CDR3 has 8 residues. The CDR3 sequence is CAPGEQYF. The DNA for the CDR3 is TGTGCCCCGGGGGAGCAGTACTTC.

V usage is TRBV5-6 and J usage is TRBJ2-3; possible D gene TRBD1, 6 bases. Germline CDR1 SGHDT, CDR2 YYEEEE. The ends were cut back, 5 bases at V and 2 bases at J, with 9 bases in the middle. The CDR3 covers 13 residues. CDR3 in amino acids: CASRGADTDTQYF. CDR3 sequence (DNA): TGTGCCAGCAGGGGGGCGGACACAGATACGCAGTATTTT.

V usage is TRBV7-8 and J usage is TRBJ2-1; the match to TRBD1 covers 9 bases. CDR3 size: 18 residues. In germline, CDR1 is SGHVS, CDR2 FQNEAQ. V lost 3 bases, J lost 0 bases, and 9 bases stayed unmatched. The CDR3 protein is CASSFFARQGGSYNEQFF. In nucleotides, the CDR3 is TGTGCCAGCAGCTTCTTCGCCCGACAGGGGGGCTCCTACAATGAGCAGTTCTTC.

The CDR3 sequence is CASSLAGGRGDTQYF. The CDR3 DNA sequence: TGCGCCAGCAGCTTGGCTGGCGGCCGGGGAGATACGCAGTATTTT. The J gene is TRBJ2-3, the V gene TRBV5-1, with D possibly TRBD2 on 5 matching bases. The CDR3 has 15 amino acids. The germline V gene has CDR1 SGHRS and CDR2 YFSETQ. V was trimmed by 0 bases and J by 5 bases, leaving 13 bases between them.